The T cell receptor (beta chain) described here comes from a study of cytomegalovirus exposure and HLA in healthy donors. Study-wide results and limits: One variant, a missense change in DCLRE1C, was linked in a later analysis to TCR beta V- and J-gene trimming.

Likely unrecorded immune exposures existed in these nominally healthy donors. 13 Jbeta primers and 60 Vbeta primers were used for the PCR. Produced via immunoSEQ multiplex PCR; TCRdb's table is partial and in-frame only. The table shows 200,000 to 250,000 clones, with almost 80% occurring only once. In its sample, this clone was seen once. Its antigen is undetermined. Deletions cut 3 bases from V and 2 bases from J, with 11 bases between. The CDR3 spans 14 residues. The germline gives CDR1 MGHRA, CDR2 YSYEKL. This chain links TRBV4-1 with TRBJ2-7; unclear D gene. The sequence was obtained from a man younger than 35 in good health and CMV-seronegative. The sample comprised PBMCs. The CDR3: CASSQAEYTYEQYF. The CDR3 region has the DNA TGCGCCAGCAGCCAGGCGGAATACACCTACGAGCAGTACTTC.